A selection of T cell receptor beta chains follows, all from one sample in a study of monozygotic twins with inflammatory bowel disease. TCRdb re-analyzed the 5' RACE reads; it lists each CDR3 protein once, without DNA. The record lists roughly 100,000 distinct CDR3 sequences, of which the ten most abundant hold under 2.5%. Material for sequencing was blood. The receptors here all came from a human donor with ulcerative colitis or Crohn's disease, or a healthy co-twin of an affected twin (not recorded which). Each CDR3 is given with its conserved first and last residue. The order of the fields is J gene, V gene, CDR3 protein.

TRBJ2-1,TRBV5-1,CASSSRPGFGGRSEEQFF
TRBJ2-2,TRBV9,CASSVRLAGDTGELFF
TRBJ2-7,TRBV11-2,CASSSRAGDSYEQYF
TRBJ2-7,TRBV6-1,CASSPLGGASYEQYF
TRBJ1-2,TRBV3-1,CASSQQDRRGNGYTF
TRBJ1-4,TRBV28,CASRSWTDGSNEKLFF
TRBJ2-1,TRBV5-3,CARRVGQGGFNEQFF
TRBJ2-5,TRBV7-9,CASSSHRGQETQYF
TRBJ2-1,TRBV5-1,CASGPTGQSPEQFF
TRBJ2-2,TRBV24-1,CATRRVDTGELFF
TRBJ2-5,TRBV25-1,CASSAGTSSETQYF
TRBJ2-4,TRBV20-1,CSARGLAGATRNIQYF
TRBJ2-3,TRBV20-1,CSASGPHRDTQYF
TRBJ2-7,TRBV29-1,CSVGESWTGSTYEQYF
TRBJ1-2,TRBV5-4,CASSLSQGAIYGYTF
TRBJ2-1,TRBV15,CATSSDTFPSYNEQFF
TRBJ2-1,TRBV5-6,CASSRRLAGDNYNEQFF
TRBJ1-5,TRBV6-5,CASSYSGNSNQPQHF